Here is one T cell receptor beta chain with its context. As yet, its antigen is unknown. These data belong to a study of CD8 T cells in ankylosing spondylitis. Study findings and constraints: Seemingly characteristic of ankylosing spondylitis blood was a TCR beta motif consisting of several highly homologous variants.

Per the germline V gene, CDR1 is MNHEY and CDR2 is SMNVEV (reference sequence). The trim removed 2 bases at V and 7 bases at J, leaving 11 bases unmatched. The CDR3 sequence is 15 residues long. Each CDR3 protein is one row after TCRdb ran MiXCR on the 5' RACE reads. The sample includes about 300,000 distinct CDR3 sequences, 11% of them seen just once. The rearrangement joins TRBV27 to TRBJ2-7, with 7 bases aligning to TRBD2. The sequenced sample consisted of blood, either unsorted or a sorted T cell fraction (not recorded which). This receptor was obtained from a female donor with ankylosing spondylitis or in good health (not recorded which). CDR3 region: CASSLGSAGVGEQYF. Written as DNA, the CDR3 is TGTGCCAGCAGTTTAGGGAGCGCGGGAGTCGGAGAGCAGTACTTC.